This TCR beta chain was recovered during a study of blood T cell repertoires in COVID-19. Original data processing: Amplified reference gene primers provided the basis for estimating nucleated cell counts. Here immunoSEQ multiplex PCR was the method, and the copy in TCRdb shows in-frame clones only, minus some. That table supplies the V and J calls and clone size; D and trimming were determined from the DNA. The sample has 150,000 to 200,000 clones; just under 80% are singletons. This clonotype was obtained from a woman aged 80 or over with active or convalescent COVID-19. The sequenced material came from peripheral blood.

The CDR3 protein is CAGGLGNGEKLFF. CDR3 DNA sequence: TGTGCCGGGGGCTTAGGTAACGGCGAAAAACTGTTTTTT. The chain recombines TRBV28 with TRBJ1-4, with D perhaps TRBD1 (6 bases). Germline CDR1 and CDR2: MDHEN and SYDVKM. Trimming cost V 11 bases and J 8 bases, with 18 bases left between them. This CDR3 region has 13 residues. The variable domain in full, completed from reference TRBV28 and TRBJ1-4, reads DVKVTQSSRYLVKRTGEKVFLECVQDMDHENMFWYRQDPGLGLRLIYFSYDVKMKEKGDIPEGYSVSREKKERFSLILESASTNQTSMYLCAGGLGNGEKLFFGSGTQLSVL.